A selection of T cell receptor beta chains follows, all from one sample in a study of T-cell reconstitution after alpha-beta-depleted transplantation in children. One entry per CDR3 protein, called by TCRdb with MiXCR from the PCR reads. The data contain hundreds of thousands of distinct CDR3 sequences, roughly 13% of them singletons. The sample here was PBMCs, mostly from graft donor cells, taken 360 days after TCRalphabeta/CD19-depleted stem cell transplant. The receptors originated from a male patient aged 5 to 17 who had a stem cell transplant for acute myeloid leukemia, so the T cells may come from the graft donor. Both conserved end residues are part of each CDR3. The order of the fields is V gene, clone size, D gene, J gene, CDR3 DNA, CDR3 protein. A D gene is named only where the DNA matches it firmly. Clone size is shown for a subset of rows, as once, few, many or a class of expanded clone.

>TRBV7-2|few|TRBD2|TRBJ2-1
TGTGCCAGCAGCTGGTGGACTAGCGGGAGCGATGAGCAGTTCTTC
CASSWWTSGSDEQFF
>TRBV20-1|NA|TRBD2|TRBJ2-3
TGCAGTGCGCCCCCTGGGAGCGGGAGAGATACGCAGTATTTT
CSAPPGSGRDTQYF
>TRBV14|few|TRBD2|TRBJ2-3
TGTGCCAGCAGCCAAGGGGCGGGAGCTCACAGATACACGCAGTATTTT
CASSQGAGAHRYTQYF
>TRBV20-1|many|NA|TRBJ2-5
TGCAGTGCTAGCGAGGCGGCCGGGGAGGTCCTGGGGGAAGAGACCCAGTACTTC
CSASEAAGEVLGEETQYF
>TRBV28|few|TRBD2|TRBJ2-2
TGTGCCAGCAATAGAGCGGGGGGGACCGGGGAGCTGTTTTTT
CASNRAGGTGELFF
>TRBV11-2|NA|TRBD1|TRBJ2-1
TGTGCCAGCAGCTTTGACGCCCCGGGACAGGAAACCAATGAGCAGTTCTTC
CASSFDAPGQETNEQFF
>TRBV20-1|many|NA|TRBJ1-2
TGCAGTGCTAAAGTTATATCCTATGGCTACACCTTC
CSAKVISYGYTF
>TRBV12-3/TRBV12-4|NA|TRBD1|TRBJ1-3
TGTGCCAGCAGTATACAGGGGGCTGGAAACACCATATATTTT
CASSIQGAGNTIYF
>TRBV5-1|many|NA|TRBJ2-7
TGCGCCAGCAGCTTAGAGGGGCCCCGCCCATCCGAGCAGTACTTC
CASSLEGPRPSEQYF
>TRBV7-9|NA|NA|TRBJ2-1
TGTGCCAGCAGCTTATATGGCGGGTCGTCCTACAATGAGCAGTTCTTC
CASSLYGGSSYNEQFF
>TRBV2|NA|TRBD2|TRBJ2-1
TGTGCCAGCGGGGGTCAAGCGGGGACCTACAATGAGCAGTTCTTC
CASGGQAGTYNEQFF
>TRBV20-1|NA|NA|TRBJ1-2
TGCAGTGCCTTCCTCGGGCCGCGGGGAGGCTACACCTTC
CSAFLGPRGGYTF
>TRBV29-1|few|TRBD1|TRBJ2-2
TGCAGCGTTGGGACAGGGGGCAGGGAGCTGTTTTTT
CSVGTGGRELFF
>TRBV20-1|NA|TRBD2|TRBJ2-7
TGCAGTGCTAGGAGGTGGAGTAGCGGGGCGGGTCTCCAGGTTTACGAGCAGTACTTC
CSARRWSSGAGLQVYEQYF
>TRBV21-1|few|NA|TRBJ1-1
TGTGCCAGCAGCATAAGGGCAGGGAACACTGAAGCTTTCTTT
CASSIRAGNTEAFF
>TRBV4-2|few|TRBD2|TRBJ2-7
TGTGCCAGCAGCCAAGACGTTACGGGAGGGCCGCACGAGCAGTACTTC
CASSQDVTGGPHEQYF
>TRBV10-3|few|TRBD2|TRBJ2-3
TGTGCCATCAGTCTAGCGGGGGGAAGCACAGATACGCAGTATTTT
CAISLAGGSTDTQYF
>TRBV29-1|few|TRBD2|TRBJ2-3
TGCAGCGTCCCCTCGGGAGGAGATACGCAGTATTTT
CSVPSGGDTQYF
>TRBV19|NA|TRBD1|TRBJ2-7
TGTGCCAGTAGTTTCCGGGACAGGATACCCTACGAGCAGTACTTC
CASSFRDRIPYEQYF
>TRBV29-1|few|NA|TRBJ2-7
TGCAGCGTCCGTTCGAGAGAGACATGGGACGAGCAGTACTTC
CSVRSRETWDEQYF
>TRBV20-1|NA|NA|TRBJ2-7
TGCAGTGCGGCCCGCGACAGAGAACACGAGCAGTACTTC
CSAARDREHEQYF
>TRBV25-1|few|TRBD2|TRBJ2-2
TGTGCCAGCAGCTGGCGGGAGGGCGTCTGGGCCGGGGAGCTGTTTTTT
CASSWREGVWAGELFF
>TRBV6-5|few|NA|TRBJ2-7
TGTGCCAGCAGTTCCGGGGGGCCAACCTACGAGCAGTACTTC
CASSSGGPTYEQYF
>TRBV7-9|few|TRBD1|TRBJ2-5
TGTGCCAGCAGCTTAACGGCTCAGGGCAGGGGGCGAGAGACCCAGTACTTC
CASSLTAQGRGRETQYF
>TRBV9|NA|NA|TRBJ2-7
TGTGCCAGCAGCGTAGCGGGGGGCGGACAGTACTTC
CASSVAGGGQYF